A selection of T cell receptor beta chains follows, all from one sample in a study of memory CD4+ T cells and cytomegalovirus serostatus. This table comes from immunoSEQ multiplex PCR, and its TCRdb copy is limited to in-frame clones, with some not included. The sample records 50,000 to 55,000 clones, about 78% being singletons. Sample: memory CD4+ T cells from blood. The receptors here all came from an adult in good health and CMV-seronegative. Each CDR3 is given with its conserved first and last residue. Fields, in order: V gene, J gene, clone size, CDR3 protein. A row's size may be missing; if present it is once, few, many or a size class.

V: TRBV11-2; J: TRBJ2-2; size: NA; CDR3: CASSLTGTGSGELFF
V: TRBV27; J: TRBJ2-4; size: NA; CDR3: CASSLRGGGDIAKNIQYF
V: TRBV28; J: TRBJ1-1; size: NA; CDR3: CASVRQGANTEAFF
V: TRBV6-5; J: TRBJ1-3; size: NA; CDR3: CASSYGSGAGNTIYF
V: TRBV25-1; J: TRBJ1-2; size: NA; CDR3: CASSTTGTATNYGYTF
V: TRBV28; J: TRBJ2-2; size: NA; CDR3: CASSFSGRSTGELFF
V: TRBV14; J: TRBJ2-3; size: NA; CDR3: CASSQDRSDTQYF
V: TRBV2; J: TRBJ1-4; size: NA; CDR3: CASRTTGRDEKLFF
V: TRBV6-5; J: TRBJ2-7; size: once; CDR3: CASKRGTHYEQYF
V: TRBV7-2; J: TRBJ1-2; size: NA; CDR3: CASSLSDKGYGYTF
V: TRBV4-1; J: TRBJ2-3; size: few; CDR3: CASSQTGLIGDTQYF
V: TRBV27; J: TRBJ1-5; size: NA; CDR3: CASSPRGQAVSNQPQHF
V: TRBV27; J: TRBJ2-7; size: NA; CDR3: CASSFGDRGYEQYF
V: TRBV29-1; J: TRBJ2-3; size: NA; CDR3: CSVDLGLDTQYF